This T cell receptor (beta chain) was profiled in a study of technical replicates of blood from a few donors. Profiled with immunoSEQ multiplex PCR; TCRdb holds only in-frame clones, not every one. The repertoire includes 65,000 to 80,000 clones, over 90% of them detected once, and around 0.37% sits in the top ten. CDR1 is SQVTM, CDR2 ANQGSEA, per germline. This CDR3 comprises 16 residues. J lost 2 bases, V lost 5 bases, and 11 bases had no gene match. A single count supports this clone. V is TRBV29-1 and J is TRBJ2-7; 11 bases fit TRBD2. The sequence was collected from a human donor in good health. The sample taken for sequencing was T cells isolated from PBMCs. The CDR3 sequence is CSVLAGGRASTYEQYF. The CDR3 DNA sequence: TGCAGCGTTCTAGCGGGAGGTCGAGCGAGCACCTACGAGCAGTACTTC.